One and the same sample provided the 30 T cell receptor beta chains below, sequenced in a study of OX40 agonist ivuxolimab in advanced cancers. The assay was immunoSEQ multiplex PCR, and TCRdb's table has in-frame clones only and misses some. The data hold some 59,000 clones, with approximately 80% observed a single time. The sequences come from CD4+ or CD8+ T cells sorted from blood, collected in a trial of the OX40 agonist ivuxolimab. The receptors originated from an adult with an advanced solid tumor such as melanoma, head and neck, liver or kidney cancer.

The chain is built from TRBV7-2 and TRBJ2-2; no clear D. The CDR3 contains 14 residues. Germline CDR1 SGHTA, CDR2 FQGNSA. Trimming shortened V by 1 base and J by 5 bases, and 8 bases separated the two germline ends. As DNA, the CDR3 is TGTGCCAGCAGCTTAGGGGTTTTGACCGGGGAGCTGTTTTTT. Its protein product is CASSLGVLTGELFF.

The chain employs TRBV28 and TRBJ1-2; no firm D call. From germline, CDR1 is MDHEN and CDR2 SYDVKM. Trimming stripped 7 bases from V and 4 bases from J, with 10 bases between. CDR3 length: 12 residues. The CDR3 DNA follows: TGTGCCAGCACAGGCAGGAGCTATGGCTACACCTTC. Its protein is CASTGRSYGYTF.

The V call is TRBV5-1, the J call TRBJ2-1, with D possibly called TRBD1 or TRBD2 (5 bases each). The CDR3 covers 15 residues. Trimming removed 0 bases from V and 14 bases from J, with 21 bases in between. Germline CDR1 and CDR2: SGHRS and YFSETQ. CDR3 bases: TGCGCCAGCAGCTTGGCCCAAGGGCCGGCCAGAGGGGAGTTCTTC. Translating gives CASSLAQGPARGEFF.

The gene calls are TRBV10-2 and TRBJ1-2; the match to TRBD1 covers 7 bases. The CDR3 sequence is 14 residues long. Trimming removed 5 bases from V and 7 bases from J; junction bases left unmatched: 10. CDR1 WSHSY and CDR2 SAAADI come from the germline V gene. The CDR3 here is CASSQQTGSIGYTF. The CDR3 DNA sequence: TGCGCCAGCAGTCAACAGACAGGGTCGATTGGCTACACCTTC.

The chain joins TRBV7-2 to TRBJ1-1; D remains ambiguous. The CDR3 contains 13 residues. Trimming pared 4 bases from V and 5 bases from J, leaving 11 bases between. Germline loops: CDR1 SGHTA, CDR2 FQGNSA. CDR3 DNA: TGTGCCAGCAGCTACCGGATGGGGACTGAAGCTTTCTTT. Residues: CASSYRMGTEAFF.

CDR3 DNA sequence: TGTGCCAGCAGACATTCAGGGGGTGACTATGGCTACACCTTC. It specifies CASRHSGGDYGYTF. The chain links TRBV7-2 to TRBJ1-2, with 7 positions matching TRBD1. CDR3 length equals 14 residues. The V segment lost 6 bases and the J segment 3 bases; nucleotides outside the gene matches: 7. CDR1 is SGHTA and CDR2 is FQGNSA in the germline V gene.

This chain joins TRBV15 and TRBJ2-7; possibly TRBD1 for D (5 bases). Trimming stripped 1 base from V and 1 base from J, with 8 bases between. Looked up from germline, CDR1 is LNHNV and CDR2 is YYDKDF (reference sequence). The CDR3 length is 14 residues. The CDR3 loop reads CATSRGRESYEQYF. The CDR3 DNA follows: TGTGCCACCAGCAGAGGCAGGGAATCCTACGAGCAGTACTTC.

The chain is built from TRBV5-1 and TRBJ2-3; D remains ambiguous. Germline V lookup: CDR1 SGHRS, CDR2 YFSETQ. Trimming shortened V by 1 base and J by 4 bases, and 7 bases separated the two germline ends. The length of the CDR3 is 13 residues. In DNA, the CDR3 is TGCGCCAGCAGCTTGTTCTACTCAGATACGCAGTATTTT. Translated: CASSLFYSDTQYF.

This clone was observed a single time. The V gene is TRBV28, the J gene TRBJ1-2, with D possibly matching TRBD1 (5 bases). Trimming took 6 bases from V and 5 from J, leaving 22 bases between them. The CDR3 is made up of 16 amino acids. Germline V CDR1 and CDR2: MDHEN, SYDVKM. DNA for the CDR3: TGTGCCAGCAGCGGGCCGCACCGGACAACATCTTATGGCTACACCTTC. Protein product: CASSGPHRTTSYGYTF.

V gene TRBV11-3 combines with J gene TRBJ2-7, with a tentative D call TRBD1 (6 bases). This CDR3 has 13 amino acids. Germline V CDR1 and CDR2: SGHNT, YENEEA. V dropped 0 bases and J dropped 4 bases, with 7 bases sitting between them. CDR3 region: CASSLDQGYEQYF. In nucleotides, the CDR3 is TGTGCCAGCAGCTTAGACCAGGGGTACGAGCAGTACTTC.

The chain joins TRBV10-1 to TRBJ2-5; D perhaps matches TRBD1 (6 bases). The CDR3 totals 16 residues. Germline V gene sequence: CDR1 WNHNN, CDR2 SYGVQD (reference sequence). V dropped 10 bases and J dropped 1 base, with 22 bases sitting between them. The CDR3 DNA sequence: TGCGCCAACCCTCCAAGTTACAGGGCATGCCAAGAGACCCAGTACTTC. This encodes CANPPSYRACQETQYF.

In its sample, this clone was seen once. This chain's CDR3 is CASSTGSGQGFIRNIQYF. CDR3 DNA: TGTGCCAGTAGTACTGGCTCCGGACAGGGATTTATAAGAAACATTCAGTACTTC. The V gene is TRBV19, the J gene TRBJ2-4; 8 bases map to TRBD1. The trim removed 4 bases at V and 6 bases at J, leaving 17 bases unmatched. CDR1 and CDR2 from the germline V gene are LNHDA and SQIVND (reference sequence). This CDR3 is 18 amino acids long. The full variable domain, with the rest looked up from reference TRBV19 and TRBJ2-4, is DGGITQSPKYLFRKEGQNVTLSCEQNLNHDAMYWYRQDPGQGLRLIYYSQIVNDFQKGDIAEGYSVSREKKESFPLTVTSAQKNPTAFYLCASSTGSGQGFIRNIQYFGAGTRLSVL.

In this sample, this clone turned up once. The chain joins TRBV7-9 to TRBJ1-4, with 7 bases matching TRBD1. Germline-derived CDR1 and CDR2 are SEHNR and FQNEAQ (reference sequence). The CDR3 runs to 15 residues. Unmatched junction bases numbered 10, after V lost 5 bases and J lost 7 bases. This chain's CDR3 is CASSPQGGRGEKLFF. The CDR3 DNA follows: TGTGCCAGCAGCCCCCAGGGGGGGCGCGGTGAAAAACTGTTTTTT.

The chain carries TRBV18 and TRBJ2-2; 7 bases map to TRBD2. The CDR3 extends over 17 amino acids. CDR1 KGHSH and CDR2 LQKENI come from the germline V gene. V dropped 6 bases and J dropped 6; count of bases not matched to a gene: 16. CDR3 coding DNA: TGTGCCAGCTCGCAACAGCTGGTAGGCGGGAGTGCCGGGGAGCTGTTTTTT. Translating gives CASSQQLVGGSAGELFF.

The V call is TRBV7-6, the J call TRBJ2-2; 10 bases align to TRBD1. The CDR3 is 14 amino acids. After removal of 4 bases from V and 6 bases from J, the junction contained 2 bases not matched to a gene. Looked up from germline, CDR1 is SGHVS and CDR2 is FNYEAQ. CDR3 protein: CASSSDRGPGELFF. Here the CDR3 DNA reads TGTGCCAGCAGCTCCGACAGGGGGCCCGGGGAGCTGTTTTTT.

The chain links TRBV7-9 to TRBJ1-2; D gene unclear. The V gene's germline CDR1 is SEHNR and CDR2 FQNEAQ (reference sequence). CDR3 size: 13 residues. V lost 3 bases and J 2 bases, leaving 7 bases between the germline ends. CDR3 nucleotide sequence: TGTGCCAGCAGCTTGGCACGGAACTATGGCTACACCTTC. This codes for CASSLARNYGYTF.

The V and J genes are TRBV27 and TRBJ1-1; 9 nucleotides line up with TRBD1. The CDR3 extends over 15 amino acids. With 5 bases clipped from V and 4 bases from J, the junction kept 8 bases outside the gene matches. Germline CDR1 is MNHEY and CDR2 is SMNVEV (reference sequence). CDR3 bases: TGTGCCAGCAGTCCGACAGGGGGTTGGAGCACTGAAGCTTTCTTT. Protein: CASSPTGGWSTEAFF.

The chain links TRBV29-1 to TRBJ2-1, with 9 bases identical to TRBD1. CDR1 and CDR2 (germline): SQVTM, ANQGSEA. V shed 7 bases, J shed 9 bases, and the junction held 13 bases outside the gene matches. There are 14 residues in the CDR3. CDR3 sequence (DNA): TGCAGCGCCGGACAGGGGACTTTCCGAAGTGAGCAGTTCTTC. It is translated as CSAGQGTFRSEQFF.

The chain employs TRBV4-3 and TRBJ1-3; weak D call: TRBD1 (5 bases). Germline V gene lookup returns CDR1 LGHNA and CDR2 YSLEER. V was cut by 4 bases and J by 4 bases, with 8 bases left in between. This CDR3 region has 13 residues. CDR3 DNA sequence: TGCGCCAGCAGCCGGGCAGGGGGAAACACCATATATTTT. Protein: CASSRAGGNTIYF.

The CDR3 spells CASSPDQGYKNIQYF. The CDR3 DNA reads TGTGCCAGCTCACCGGATCAGGGGTACAAAAACATTCAGTACTTC. V usage is TRBV18 and J usage is TRBJ2-4; the D gene is possibly TRBD1 (6 bases). The CDR3 totals 15 residues. CDR1 is KGHSH, CDR2 LQKENI, per germline. V was clipped by 3 bases and J by 3 bases, with 12 bases between them.

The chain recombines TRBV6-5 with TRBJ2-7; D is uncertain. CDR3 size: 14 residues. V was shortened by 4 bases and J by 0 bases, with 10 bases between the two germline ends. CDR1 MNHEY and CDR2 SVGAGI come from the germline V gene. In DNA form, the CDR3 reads TGTGCCAGCAGTTTAAGACCGAGCTCCTACGAGCAGTACTTC. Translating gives CASSLRPSSYEQYF.

The CDR3 region has the DNA TGTGCCAGCAGTTTTCAGGGGTTTCCCTACGAGCAGTACTTC. It encodes CASSFQGFPYEQYF. The chain joins TRBV5-6 to TRBJ2-7; tentative D call: TRBD1 (6 bases). V was clipped by 5 bases and J by 2 bases, with 14 bases between them. CDR3 length: 14 amino acids. The V gene's germline CDR1 is SGHDT and CDR2 YYEEEE.

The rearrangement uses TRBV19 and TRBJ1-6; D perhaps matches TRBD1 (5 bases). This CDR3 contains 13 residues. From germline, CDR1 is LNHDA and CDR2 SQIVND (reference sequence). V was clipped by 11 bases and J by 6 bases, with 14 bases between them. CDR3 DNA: TGTGCCGGATCAGTGGGACTTAATTCACCCCTCCACTTT. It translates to CAGSVGLNSPLHF.

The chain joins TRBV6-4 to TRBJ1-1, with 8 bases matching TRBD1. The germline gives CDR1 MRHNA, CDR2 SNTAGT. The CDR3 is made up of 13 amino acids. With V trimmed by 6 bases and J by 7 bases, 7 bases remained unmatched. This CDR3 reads CASRVDRGGEAFF. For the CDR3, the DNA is TGTGCCAGCAGAGTCGACAGGGGTGGTGAAGCTTTCTTT.

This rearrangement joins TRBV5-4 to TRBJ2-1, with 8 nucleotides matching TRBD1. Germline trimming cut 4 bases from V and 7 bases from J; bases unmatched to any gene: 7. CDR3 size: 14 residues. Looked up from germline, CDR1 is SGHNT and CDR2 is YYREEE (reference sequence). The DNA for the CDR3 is TGTGCCAGCAGCGTGGCGGGACAGGCAAATGAGCAGTTCTTC. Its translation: CASSVAGQANEQFF.

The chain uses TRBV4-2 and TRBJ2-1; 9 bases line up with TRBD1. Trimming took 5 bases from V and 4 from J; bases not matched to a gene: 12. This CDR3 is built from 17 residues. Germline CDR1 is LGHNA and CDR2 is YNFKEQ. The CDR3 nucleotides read TGTGCCAGCAGCTCTGGGATCGGGACAGGGAAATACAATGAGCAGTTCTTC. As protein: CASSSGIGTGKYNEQFF.

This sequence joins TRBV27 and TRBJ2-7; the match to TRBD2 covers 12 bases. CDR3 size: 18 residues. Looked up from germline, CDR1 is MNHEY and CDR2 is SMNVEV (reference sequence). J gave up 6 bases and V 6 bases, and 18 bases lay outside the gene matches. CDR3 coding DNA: TGTGCCAGCAGCTTCTCAGCTCCGAGAGGACTAGCGGGAATCGAGCAGTACTTC. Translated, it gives CASSFSAPRGLAGIEQYF.

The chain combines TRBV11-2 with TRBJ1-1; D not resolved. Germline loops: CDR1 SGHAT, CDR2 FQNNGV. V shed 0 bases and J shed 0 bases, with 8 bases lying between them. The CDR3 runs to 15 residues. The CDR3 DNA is TGTGCCAGCAGCTTAGATTACAGCATGAACACTGAAGCTTTCTTT. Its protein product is CASSLDYSMNTEAFF.

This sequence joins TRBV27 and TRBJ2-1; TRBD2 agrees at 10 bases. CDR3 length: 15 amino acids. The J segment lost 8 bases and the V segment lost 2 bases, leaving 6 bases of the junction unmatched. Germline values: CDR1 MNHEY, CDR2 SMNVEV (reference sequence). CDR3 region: CASSLEGLASHEQFF. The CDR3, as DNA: TGTGCCAGCAGTTTAGAGGGACTAGCGAGCCATGAGCAGTTCTTC.

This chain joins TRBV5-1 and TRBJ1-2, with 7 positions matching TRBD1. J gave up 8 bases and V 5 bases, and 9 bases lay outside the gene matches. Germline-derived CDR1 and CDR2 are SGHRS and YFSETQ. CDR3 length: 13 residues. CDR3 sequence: CASRADRDGGYTF. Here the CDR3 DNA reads TGCGCCAGCAGGGCTGACAGGGATGGAGGCTACACCTTC.